A selection of T cell receptor beta chains follows, all from one sample in a study of cytotoxic CD8 clonotypes in ibrutinib-treated CLL. Only in-frame clones appear in the TCRdb table, and some are missing; sequencing was by immunoSEQ multiplex PCR. The table records over 95,000 clones, 50% to 65% of them present only once. Sequenced here: PBMCs, sampled after 24 months of ibrutinib treatment. These receptors were taken from a human donor with chronic lymphocytic leukemia. CDR3s include the opening cysteine and the closing phenylalanine or tryptophan. The D gene is left open where the match is weak. Where a row states a size, it is once, few, many or the class of an expanded clone; other rows omit it.

>TRBJ2-7|TRBV27|-|TRBD1
TGTGCCAGCAGTTTCGACAGGGGGAACGAGCAGTACTTC
CASSFDRGNEQYF
>TRBJ2-4|TRBV11-3|many|-
TGTGCCAGCAGCCCTGGGAACAGGGTTGGGAAAAACATTCAGTACTTC
CASSPGNRVGKNIQYF
>TRBJ2-7|TRBV5-6|few|-
TGTGCCAGCAGCTACGGACAGAACGAGCAGTACTTC
CASSYGQNEQYF
>TRBJ1-2|TRBV28|few|-
TGTGCCAGCAGTCCCGGGGACGTCTATGGCTACACCTTC
CASSPGDVYGYTF
>TRBJ2-5|TRBV30|few|-
TGTGCCTGGAAAACAGGGAGGGAGACCCAGTACTTC
CAWKTGRETQYF
>TRBJ2-3|TRBV27|-|TRBD2
TGTGCCAGCAGTTTCTATAGCGGGACCGGGAATACGCAGTATTTT
CASSFYSGTGNTQYF
>TRBJ1-1|TRBV15|-|TRBD1
TGTGCCACCAGCAGGGGACAGGGGACCACTGAAGCTTTCTTT
CATSRGQGTTEAFF
>TRBJ2-2|TRBV11-1|-|-
TGTGCCAGCAGCTTATCCCAATCGGGGCTGTTTTTT
CASSLSQSGLFF
>TRBJ2-5|TRBV21-1|-|-
TGTGCCAGCCAGGTCGATCTCCGGGAGATCCAAGAGACCCAGTACTTC
CASQVDLREIQETQYF
>TRBJ1-6|TRBV2|few|-
TGTGCCAGCAGGGCCCCTGAACCGCTCCACTTT
CASRAPEPLHF
>TRBJ2-7|TRBV5-1|-|-
TGCGCCAGCGGTCCGGGTCACACAGGCGTATACGAGCAGTACTTC
CASGPGHTGVYEQYF
>TRBJ2-1|TRBV5-1|-|TRBD1
TGCGCCAGCAGCCCGGGGACAGGGATGGCCAATGAGCAGTTCTTC
CASSPGTGMANEQFF
>TRBJ2-2|TRBV4-1|-|TRBD1
TGCGCCAGCAGCCGTATAGGGACAGGGGTCACCGGGGAGCTGTTTTTT
CASSRIGTGVTGELFF
>TRBJ1-5|TRBV6-5|once|-
TGTGCCAGCAGTGGTTCCAATCAGCCCCAGCATTTT
CASSGSNQPQHF
>TRBJ2-1|TRBV7-2|-|-
TGTGCCAGCAGCTTATACAGGGACAATGAGCAGTTCTTC
CASSLYRDNEQFF
>TRBJ1-6|TRBV4-1|-|-
TGCGCCAGCAGTCCCGACAGCTCCGTTTCCTATAATTCACCCCTCCACTTT
CASSPDSSVSYNSPLHF
>TRBJ1-2|TRBV4-1|-|TRBD1
TGCGCCAGCAGCCAAGATATCGACAGGGAGATAATCGATGGCTACACCTTC
CASSQDIDREIIDGYTF
>TRBJ1-4|TRBV5-8|-|-
TGTGCCAGCAGCCCCAATCTCCGGGGTAATGAAAAACTGTTTTTT
CASSPNLRGNEKLFF
>TRBJ1-2|TRBV28|few|TRBD1
TGTGCCAGCAGTTCCAGGGGGCTAGGCTACACCTTC
CASSSRGLGYTF
>TRBJ2-6|TRBV10-2|-|TRBD1
TGCGCCAGCAGTGGTCAAGGGGGCTTATCTGGGGCCAACGTCCTGACTTTC
CASSGQGGLSGANVLTF
>TRBJ2-7|TRBV7-2|-|TRBD2
TGTGCCAGCAGCCCGTCGGGGGGGCGAGTCGGCGAGCAGTACTTC
CASSPSGGRVGEQYF
>TRBJ2-2|TRBV19|few|-
TGTGCCAGTAAATTGGAGGGTCGGGGCAACTACTTTACCGGGGAGCTGTTTTTT
CASKLEGRGNYFTGELFF
>TRBJ2-7|TRBV9|-|-
TGTGCCAGCGCAGGGGCTTCTATGCCCTACGAGCAGTACTTC
CASAGASMPYEQYF
>TRBJ2-2|TRBV10-2|few|-
TGCGCCAGCAGTGAAAGCCCACAGGGCGGGGAGCTGTTTTTT
CASSESPQGGELFF
>TRBJ1-6|TRBV18|-|-
TGTGCCAGCTCACCCACAATTTCCTATAATTCACCCCTCCACTTT
CASSPTISYNSPLHF
>TRBJ2-3|TRBV25-1|few|-
TGTGCCAGCACCCCCGGGGGTCGCGGCACAGATACGCAGTATTTT
CASTPGGRGTDTQYF
>TRBJ2-2|TRBV6-4|-|TRBD2
TGTGCCAGCAGTGAGGAGACTAGCGGGGCCGGGGAGCTGTTTTTT
CASSEETSGAGELFF
>TRBJ1-1|TRBV19|many|-
TGTGCCAGTACCTCGGACCCGGGCAGCGCTGAAGCTTTCTTT
CASTSDPGSAEAFF